The source of this T cell receptor (beta chain) is a study of T cell changes during pregnancy in multiple sclerosis. TCRdb's copy holds only in-frame clones and misses some; the assay was immunoSEQ multiplex PCR. The profile shows about 58,000 clones, around 93% of them singletons. CDR3 length: 15 amino acids. The V gene end was trimmed by 4 bases and the J gene end by 2 bases; junction bases not matched to a gene: 7. Germline-derived CDR1 and CDR2 are SGDLS and YYNGEE. This specimen was CD8+ T cells from peripheral blood mononuclear cells, taken in the second trimester of pregnancy. The source is a female donor with multiple sclerosis, enrolled in a pregnancy study. The rearrangement links TRBV9 to TRBJ2-7, with 9 positions matching TRBD2. In nucleotides, the CDR3 is TGTGCCAGCAGCTCAGGGGCTAGCGGGGCCTACGAGCAGTACTTC. This codes for CASSSGASGAYEQYF.